Presented here are 4 T cell receptor beta chains from one specimen sequenced in a study of human T cells and chemical hapten exposure. Sample time point: patch test 3, about 24 weeks after DPC sensitization. Regarding treatment: therapeutic diphenylcyclopropenone sensitization with weekly scalp DPC. TCRdb used MiXCR to reprocess the RACE reads, holding one entry per CDR3 protein. The sample consists of some 110,000 distinct CDR3 sequences, about 11% of them appearing once. Sequencing was performed on whole blood, taken in connection with sensitization to the hapten diphenylcyclopropenone (DPC). All receptors come from a woman in her forties or fifties with alopecia areata. Some clones in this sample may be carry-over from other donors' samples.

This clonotype has just a few counts. V and J are TRBV5-5 and TRBJ2-3, with 12 bases lining up with TRBD1. This CDR3 has 16 residues. Germline lookup yields CDR1 SGHKS and CDR2 YYEKEE (reference sequence). V was clipped by 4 bases and J by 2 bases; unmatched bases: 5. In DNA, the CDR3 is TGTGCCAGCAGCGGGGACAGGGGGCCCGACACAGATACGCAGTATTTT. This translates into CASSGDRGPDTDTQYF.

Many counts were recorded for this clonotype. The V and J genes are TRBV29-1 and TRBJ2-7; tentative D call: TRBD1 (6 bases). Germline assignment: CDR1 SQVTM and CDR2 ANQGSEA. The CDR3 runs to 11 residues. Trimming shortened V by 6 bases and J by 9 bases, and 15 bases separated the two germline ends. The CDR3 DNA is TGCAGCGTGACAGGCGAGGGCTGGCAGTACTTC. Residues: CSVTGEGWQYF.

The V gene is TRBV6-5, the J gene TRBJ1-3; D call uncertain. The CDR3 contains 14 residues. V dropped 7 bases and J dropped 3 bases, with 13 bases sitting between them. CDR1 is MNHEY and CDR2 is SVGAGI in the germline V gene. The CDR3 region is CASKEGGNGNTIYF. CDR3 DNA: TGTGCCAGCAAGGAGGGAGGCAATGGAAACACCATATATTTT.

The V gene is TRBV18, the J gene TRBJ1-1; maybe TRBD1 (5 bases). Germline V gene data show CDR1 as KGHSH and CDR2 as LQKENI. V lost 3 bases and J 0 bases, leaving 17 bases between the germline ends. This CDR3 comprises 17 residues. The CDR3 DNA sequence: TGTGCCAGCTCACCGGATCAGTGGGGGTTGATGAACACTGAAGCTTTCTTT. It yields the protein CASSPDQWGLMNTEAFF.